This TCR beta chain was sequenced during a study of blood T cell repertoires in COVID-19. Study details: Collection of acute and convalescent COVID-19 samples took place in the United States, Italy and Spain. T cells, B-cell-depleted T cells, or PBMCs supplied cDNA or gDNA.

The ends lost 2 bases at V and 5 bases at J; junction bases unmatched: 6. This CDR3 comprises 15 residues. The germline V gene encodes CDR1 SGHRS and CDR2 YFSETQ. Authors' processing steps: Amplification with reference gene primers provided the estimates of nucleated cell counts. Produced via immunoSEQ multiplex PCR; TCRdb's table is partial and in-frame only. The V and J calls and the clone size are those of that table, but D and trimming were determined from the DNA. The table includes under 200,000 clones, about 85% detected once. The sample comprised peripheral blood. This sequence was found in a man between 65 and 79 years old with active or convalescent COVID-19. The rearrangement links TRBV5-1 to TRBJ1-4; TRBD1 matches 7 bases. The CDR3 region is CASSLQGTRNEKLFF. CDR3 DNA sequence: TGCGCCAGCAGCTTACAGGGGACCCGAAATGAAAAACTGTTTTTT.